Reported below is one T cell receptor beta chain. This specimen comes from a study of T-cell reconstitution after alpha-beta-depleted transplantation in children. V lost 8 bases and J 2 bases, leaving 11 bases between the germline ends. Germline V lookup: CDR1 KGHSH, CDR2 LQKENI. The CDR3 length is 13 residues. Unique molecular identifiers were incorporated when the TCRbeta library was constructed. MiXCR, run by TCRdb on the PCR reads, gives a single entry per CDR3 protein. This table holds some 520,000 distinct CDR3 sequences, around a third found once. This rearrangement joins TRBV18 to TRBJ2-3, with D perhaps matching TRBD1 (6 bases). The sequence was collected from a human donor who donated a stem cell graft to a child with aplastic anemia. Specimen: PBMCs from the stem cell graft donor, collected from the stem cell graft. The CDR3: CASTGQATDTQYF. CDR3 sequence (DNA): TGTGCCAGCACGGGACAAGCCACAGATACGCAGTATTTT.